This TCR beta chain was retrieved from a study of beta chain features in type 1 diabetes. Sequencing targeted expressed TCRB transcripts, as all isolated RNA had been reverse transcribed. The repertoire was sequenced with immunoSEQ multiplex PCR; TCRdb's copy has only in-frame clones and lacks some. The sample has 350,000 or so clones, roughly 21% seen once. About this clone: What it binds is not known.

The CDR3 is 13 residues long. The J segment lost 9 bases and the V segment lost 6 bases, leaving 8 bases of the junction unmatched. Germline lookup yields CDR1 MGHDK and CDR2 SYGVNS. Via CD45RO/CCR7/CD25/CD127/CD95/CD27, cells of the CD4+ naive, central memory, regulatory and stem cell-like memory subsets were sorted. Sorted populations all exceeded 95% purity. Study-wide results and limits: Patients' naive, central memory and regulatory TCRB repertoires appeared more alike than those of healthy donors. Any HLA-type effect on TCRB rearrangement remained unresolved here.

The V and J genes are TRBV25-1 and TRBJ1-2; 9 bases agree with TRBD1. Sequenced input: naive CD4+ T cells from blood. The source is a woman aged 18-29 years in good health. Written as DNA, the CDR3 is TGTGCCAGCAGCACTCCGGGACAGGGAAGCTACACCTTC. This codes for CASSTPGQGSYTF.